This T cell receptor (beta chain) was recorded in a study of shared clonotypes between healthy human individuals. The study, taken as a whole, reports: Despite large depth, sorted-subset datasets appeared incompletely sequenced. Non-shared clonotypes were found to have lower generation probabilities than the clonotypes that were shared by all four of the sorted-subset donors.

Sequencing used immunoSEQ multiplex PCR; TCRdb keeps in-frame clones, though not all of them. Of around 2,000,000 clones in the sample, roughly 96% were seen once. Germline CDR1 is SGHVS and CDR2 is FNYEAQ. V lost 3 bases to trimming and J lost 10 bases, with 7 bases between them. The CDR3 runs to 11 residues. The count of this clone is one. The target antigen is unknown. The sequenced material came from naive CD4+ T cells sorted from blood. Subset defined: CD45RA+ positively selected. This TCR was sampled from a young man in good health. The chain is built from TRBV7-6 and TRBJ2-1; D possibly corresponds to TRBD2 (5 bases). CDR3 loop: CASSLGDEQFF. For the CDR3, the DNA is TGTGCCAGCAGCTTGGGAGACGAGCAGTTCTTC.